The TCR beta chain under discussion was sequenced for a study of T cell responses to AZD1222 COVID-19 vaccine (dated by TCRdb to the early 2020s). Regarding the study in general: TCR sequencing was performed for about 250 trial participants, of whom roughly 200 were given two doses of AZD1222 and about 25 were given two doses of MenACWY control vaccine. Trial participants were enrolled by age into 18-55, 56-69 and 70-plus year subgroups, with roughly 160, 29 and 62 TCR-sequenced participants respectively.

On this clone: What antigen it recognizes has not been identified. No qualities accompany the bases; no much larger clone lies one base away.

Overall study outcomes, separate from this receptor: Vaccine-associated CD4 TCRs spanned the whole spike protein, with dominant responses in regions 160-218 and 743-854. Reportedly, close to half of the unique spike-specific TCRs recognized epitopes lying outside the regions that are mutated in the B.1.351 and B.1.1.7 variants. After two AZD1222 doses, spike-specific TCR breadth and depth were significantly higher than at day 0 and than in MenACWY recipients. Participants were mostly white British and included more females than males, and it was suggested by the authors that clonal diversity may have been underestimated. Conclusions about previously exposed vaccinees were limited because only six or seven AZD1222 recipients were SARS-CoV-2 seropositive at baseline. Because no day 14 peak-response samples were available, the repertoires could be characterized only after the peak T cell response. In the small 56-69-year group, the increase in depth fell short of significance, most likely because of low power.

CDR1 MNHEY and CDR2 SVGEGT were looked up in the germline V gene. From the cysteine up to the phenylalanine, the CDR3 has a length of 13 residues. Only CDR3 DNA remains: 39 bases, in frame from the first base. V loses 2 bases of germline sequence and J loses 9 bases, and the interval between the two ends is 11 bases. Interpreted using the paper, the time point label stands for: about 28 days (+/-7) after the second vaccine dose. AZD1222 recipients given second doses at about 4 weeks or at about 12 weeks were pooled, since spike-specific TCR depth and breadth were not found to differ between the two schedules. Samples from vaccinated people were obtained from the UK trials COV001 and COV002, which included a single-blind randomized controlled phase 2/3 trial of AZD1222 (ChAdOx1 nCoV-19) in healthy adults. For TCRbeta chain sequencing, PBMC samples were collected from trial participants at day 0 and at day 28 after the second dose.

The CDR3 regions of human TCRbeta chains were analyzed by immunosequencing. In the authors' own workflow: Repertoire TCRs were checked for matches against a reference library of SARS-CoV-2-specific TCRs that had been generated using the MIRA antigen-specificity platform. Breadth meant the fraction of unique TCRs that were SARS-CoV-2-associated, whereas depth meant the fraction of total T cells that were SARS-CoV-2-associated. Each spike-specific TCR was assigned to its reactive spike region and to a CD4 or CD8 class using the MIRA data. Log10-transformed breadth and depth values were compared by one-way ANOVA with Sidak's multiple comparisons tests. TCRdb's version of the immuneACCESS table is confined to in-frame rearrangements and falls short of the full clone set. An unresolved V gene accounts for under half of the shortfall where checked; the remainder is of unknown origin. From that table come the V and J calls and clone size; the DNA was used to work out D and trimming. Counted in this sample were some 74,000 clones; 87% of them appeared once. The ten largest clones represent under 1.5% of the sample.

The sequencing used peripheral blood, collected 28 days after the second AZD1222 dose. The chain employs TRBV6-2 or TRBV6-3 and TRBJ1-5, with the identity of the D gene unclear. The sequence derives from an adult who received the AZD1222 COVID-19 vaccine. Read as DNA, the sequence is TGTGCCAGCAGTTACAACGGGATCGGGCCCCAGCATTTT. Its protein reads: CASSYNGIGPQHF.